This TCR beta chain was recorded in a study of blood T cell repertoires in COVID-19 (TCRdb year 2020). For the study in its entirety: Samples from collaborators originated in the United States, Italy and Spain and spanned both the acute and convalescent phases of COVID-19. The material from the prospective study consisted of cDNA or gDNA derived from T cells, B-cell-depleted T cells, or PBMCs. Deeply sampled blood TCRbeta repertoires from subjects exposed to, actively infected with, or recovered from COVID-19 were included in the dataset. A freely available public database, intended as a resource for researchers studying the immune response to SARS-CoV-2, is where the repertoires were released. The samples were drawn from two sources: the first 160 participants of the ongoing ImmuneRACE study, and 1,200 or so subjects contributed by 6 global collaborators. Nearly every sample came with metadata listing a de-identified subject ID, COVID-19 status, age in years and sex. Where available, HLA class I and class II types were obtained from metadata supplied by the sample provider rather than from assay-based typing.

TCRbeta CDR3 regions were amplified from genomic DNA by means of the immunoSEQ Assay, a bias-controlled multiplex PCR. As for the authors' bioinformatics: Nucleated cell counts per sample were estimated from amplification of reference gene primers within the assay. To quantify the absolute abundance of each unique TCRbeta CDR3 rearrangement, sequence reads were collapsed and filtered. For each sample, productive Simpson clonality was calculated by taking the square root of Simpson's diversity index across productive rearrangements. The source is immuneACCESS, and TCRdb retained only in-frame sequences with V and J called. Part of the clones is not carried over; for the studies checked, unresolved V genes explain less than half of this, and the remainder is unexplained. That table supplies the V and J calls and clone size; D and trimming were determined from the DNA. This sample comprises a few hundred thousand clones, 70% to 90% of them detected only once. The leading ten clones occupy 5% to 7.5% of the sample.

Study-wide findings and limitations: The amount of clinical and demographic metadata varied by source and participant and was provided uncurated.

Samples from volunteer blood donors who had recovered from COVID-19 were contributed by a second Seattle source. Collaborating institutions collected whole blood in K2EDTA tubes following their own protocols. For TCRbeta analysis, collaborators shipped samples as frozen whole blood, isolated PBMCs, or DNA extracted from either of those sample types. For this clone: Which antigen it targets is not known. No base quality information exists; no much larger clone differs at one position.

The source of this sequence is a man aged 18-30 years who had recovered from COVID-19. Sequencing was done on a sample of peripheral blood.

The CDR3 region has the sequence CASTTGANEQFF. The DNA is as follows: TGTGCCAGCACTACAGGGGCCAATGAGCAGTTCTTC. The chain is encoded by TRBV27 joined to TRBJ2-1, and 7 junctional nucleotides match TRBD1. Ends trimmed: V by 7 bases, J by 6 bases; bases unmatched to a gene: 3. From the cysteine through the phenylalanine, the CDR3 covers 12 amino acids. Kept here is only the CDR3 DNA, which spans 36 bases and is read in frame from base 1. The germline V gene (reference sequence) yields MNHEY for CDR1 and SMNVEV for CDR2.